This entry is about one T cell receptor beta chain. The antigen is undetermined. This record comes from a study of CD8 T cells in Susac syndrome. Notes on the study in general: Susac syndrome CD4+ T cell repertoires showed no clonal expansion.

Germline-derived CDR1 and CDR2 are DFQATT and SNEGSKA (reference sequence). Trimming removed 5 bases from V and 5 bases from J, with 13 bases in between. There are 12 residues in the CDR3. Random hexamers served to reverse transcribe roughly 0.5 to 1 ug RNA. Amplification of TCR beta CDR3 by immunoSEQ multiplex PCR spanned 54 Vbeta and 13 Jbeta. MiXCR, run by TCRdb on the immunoSEQ multiplex PCR reads, gives a single entry per CDR3 protein. The table lists about 190,000 distinct CDR3 sequences, 90% to 96% of them singletons, with 0.098% in the top ten. The clonotype was recovered from a human donor with Susac syndrome. V gene TRBV20-1 combines with J gene TRBJ2-7, with a possible D match to TRBD1 (6 bases). The sequenced material came from CD4+ T cells from PBMCs. The CDR3 region has the DNA TGCAGTGCTTCCGGGACAATCCACGAGCAGTACTTC. As protein: CSASGTIHEQYF.